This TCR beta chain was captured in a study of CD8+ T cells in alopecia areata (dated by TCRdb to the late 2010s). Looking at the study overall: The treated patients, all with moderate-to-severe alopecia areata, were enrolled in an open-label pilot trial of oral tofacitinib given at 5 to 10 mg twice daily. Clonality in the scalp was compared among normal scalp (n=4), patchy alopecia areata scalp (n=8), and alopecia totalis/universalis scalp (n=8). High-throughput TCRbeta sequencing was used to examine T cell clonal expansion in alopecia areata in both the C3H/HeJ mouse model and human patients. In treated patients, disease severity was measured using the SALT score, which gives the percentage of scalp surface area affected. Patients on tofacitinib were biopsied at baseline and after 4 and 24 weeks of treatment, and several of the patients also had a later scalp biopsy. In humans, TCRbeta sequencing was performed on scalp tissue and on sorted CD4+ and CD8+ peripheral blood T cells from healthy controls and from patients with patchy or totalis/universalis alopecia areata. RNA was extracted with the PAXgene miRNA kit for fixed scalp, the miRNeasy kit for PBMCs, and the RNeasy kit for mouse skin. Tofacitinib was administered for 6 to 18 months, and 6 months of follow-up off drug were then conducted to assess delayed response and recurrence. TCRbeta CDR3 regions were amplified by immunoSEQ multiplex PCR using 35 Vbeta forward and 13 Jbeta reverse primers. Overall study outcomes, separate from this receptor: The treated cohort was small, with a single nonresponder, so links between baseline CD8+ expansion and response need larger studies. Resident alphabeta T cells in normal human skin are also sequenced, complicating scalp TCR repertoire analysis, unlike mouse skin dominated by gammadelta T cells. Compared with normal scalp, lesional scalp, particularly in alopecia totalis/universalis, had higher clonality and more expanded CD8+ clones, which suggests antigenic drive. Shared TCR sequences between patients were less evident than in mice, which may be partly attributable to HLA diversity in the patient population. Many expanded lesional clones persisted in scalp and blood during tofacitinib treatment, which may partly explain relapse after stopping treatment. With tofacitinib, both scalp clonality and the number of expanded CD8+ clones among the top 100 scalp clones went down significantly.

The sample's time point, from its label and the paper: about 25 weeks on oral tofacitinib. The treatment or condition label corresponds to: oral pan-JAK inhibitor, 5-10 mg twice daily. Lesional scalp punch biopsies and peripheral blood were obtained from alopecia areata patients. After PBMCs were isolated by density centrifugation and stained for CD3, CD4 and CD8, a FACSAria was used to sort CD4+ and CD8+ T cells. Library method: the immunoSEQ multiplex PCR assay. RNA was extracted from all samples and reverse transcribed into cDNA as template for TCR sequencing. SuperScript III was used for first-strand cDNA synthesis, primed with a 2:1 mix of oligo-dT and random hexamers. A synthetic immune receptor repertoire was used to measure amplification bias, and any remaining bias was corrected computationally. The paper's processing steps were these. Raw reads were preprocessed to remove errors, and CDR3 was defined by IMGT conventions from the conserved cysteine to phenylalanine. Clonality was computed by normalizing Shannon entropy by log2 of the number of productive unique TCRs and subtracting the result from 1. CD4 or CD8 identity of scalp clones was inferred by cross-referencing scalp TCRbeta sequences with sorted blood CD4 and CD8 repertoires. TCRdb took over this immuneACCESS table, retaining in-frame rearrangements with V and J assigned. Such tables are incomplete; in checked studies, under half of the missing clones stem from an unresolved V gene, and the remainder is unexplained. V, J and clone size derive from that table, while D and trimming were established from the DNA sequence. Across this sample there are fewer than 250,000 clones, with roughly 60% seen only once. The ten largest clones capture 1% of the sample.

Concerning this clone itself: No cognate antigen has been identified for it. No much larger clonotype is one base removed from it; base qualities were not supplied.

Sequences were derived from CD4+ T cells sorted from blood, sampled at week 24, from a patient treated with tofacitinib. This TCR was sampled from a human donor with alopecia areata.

In nucleotide form, the sequence is TGTGCCAGCAGCCCGTGGTCGATGGGCACTGAAGCTTTCTTT. This yields the protein CASSPWSMGTEAFF. The chain is made from TRBV9 and TRBJ1-1, with the D gene not clear enough to name. In the germline V gene, CDR1 corresponds to SGDLS and CDR2 to YYNGEE. The CDR3 runs 14 residues from the cysteine to the phenylalanine. Here the CDR3 DNA is all that survives: 42 bases in frame from base 1. Relative to germline, V is 4 bases shorter and J is 4 bases shorter, with 14 bases between their ends. Extended through the reference TRBV9 and TRBJ1-1 proteins, this CDR3 yields the full variable domain: DSGVTQTPKHLITATGQRVTLRCSPRSGDLSVYWYQQSLDQGLQFLIQYYNGEERAKGNILERFSAQQFPDLHSELNLSSLELGDSALYFCASSPWSMGTEAFFGQGTRLTVV.